This T cell receptor (beta chain) derives from a study of cytomegalovirus exposure and HLA in healthy donors. TCRdb keeps only in-frame clones here, not all; method: immunoSEQ multiplex PCR. This table has some 130,000 clones, 88% appearing once. Findings of the study overall: Usually a TCR sequence was rare, but some public TCRs were found in many donors.

Trimming removed 3 bases at V and 4 bases at J, with 10 bases between. Per germline, CDR1 SEHNR and CDR2 FQNEAQ (reference sequence). The CDR3 is made up of 15 amino acids. On this clone: Antigen unknown.

V is TRBV7-9 and J is TRBJ2-6; a possible D gene is TRBD1 (6 bases). The sequence derives from a man aged 30-40 years in good health and CMV-seronegative. Sequences were obtained from PBMCs. The CDR3 DNA sequence: TGTGCCAGCAGCTTCACAGGGTTAGGGGCCAACGTCCTGACTTTC. It is translated as CASSFTGLGANVLTF.